This T cell receptor beta chain was sequenced during a study of T cells after yellow fever vaccination. Study-level results: From the bulk population, abundant clonotypes could contaminate and appear within FACS-sorted repertoires.

Trimming pared 0 bases from V and 0 bases from J, leaving 13 bases between. The CDR3 contains 16 residues. Germline CDR1 reads SGHNT; CDR2 reads YYREEE (reference sequence). The sample holds a few counts of this clonotype. Its antigen is unidentified. Template-switching 5'RACE yielded the TCR cDNA; a universal primer site and UMIs were added in the process. TCRdb re-derived calls from the 5' RACE reads in MiXCR, one entry per CDR3 protein. Of about 350,000 distinct CDR3 sequences in the sample, roughly 10% are singletons; the top ten hold around 18%. The chain joins TRBV5-4 to TRBJ2-7; D tentatively reads TRBD1 or TRBD2 (5 bases each). The sequence came from a man aged 18 to 29 who received the YFV17D yellow fever vaccine. The sample in question was PBMCs, obtained on the day of the first yellow fever vaccination. CDR3 region: CASSLGGSGSSYEQYV. The CDR3 DNA is TGTGCCAGCAGCTTGGGAGGCTCAGGGAGCTCCTACGAGCAGTACGTC.